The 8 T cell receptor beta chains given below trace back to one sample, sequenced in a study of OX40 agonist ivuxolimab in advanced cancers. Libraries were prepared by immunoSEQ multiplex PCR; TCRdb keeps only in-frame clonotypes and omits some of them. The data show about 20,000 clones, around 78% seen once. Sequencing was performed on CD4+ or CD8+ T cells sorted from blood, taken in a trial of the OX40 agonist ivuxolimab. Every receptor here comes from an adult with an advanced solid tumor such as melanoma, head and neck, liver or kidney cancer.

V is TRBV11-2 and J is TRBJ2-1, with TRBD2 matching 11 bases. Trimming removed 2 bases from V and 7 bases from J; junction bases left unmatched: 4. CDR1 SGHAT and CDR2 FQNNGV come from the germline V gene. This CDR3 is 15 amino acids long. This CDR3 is CASSLLAGGPNEQFF. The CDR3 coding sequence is TGTGCCAGCAGCTTATTAGCGGGAGGGCCAAATGAGCAGTTCTTC.

DNA of the CDR3: TGTGCCACCAGCTTACGGGACAGTAGCAATCAGCCCCAGCATTTT. It yields the protein CATSLRDSSNQPQHF. This chain uses TRBV15 with TRBJ1-5; 7 bases line up with TRBD1. With V trimmed by 5 bases and J by 0 bases, 4 bases remained unmatched. Germline V gene data show CDR1 as LNHNV and CDR2 as YYDKDF (reference sequence). This CDR3 contains 15 residues. The variable domain in full, completed from reference TRBV15 and TRBJ1-5, reads DAMVIQNPRYQVTQFGKPVTLSCSQTLNHNVMYWYQQKSSQAPKLLFHYYDKDFNNEADTPDNFQSRRPNTSFCFLDIRSPGLGDTAMYLCATSLRDSSNQPQHFGDGTRLSIL.

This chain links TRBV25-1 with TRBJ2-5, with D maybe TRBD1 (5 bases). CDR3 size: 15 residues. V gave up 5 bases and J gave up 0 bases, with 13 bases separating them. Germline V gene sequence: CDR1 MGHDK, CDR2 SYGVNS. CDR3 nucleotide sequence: TGTGCCAGCAGTCGCTTCGCAGGGTACCAAGAGACCCAGTACTTC. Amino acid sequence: CASSRFAGYQETQYF.

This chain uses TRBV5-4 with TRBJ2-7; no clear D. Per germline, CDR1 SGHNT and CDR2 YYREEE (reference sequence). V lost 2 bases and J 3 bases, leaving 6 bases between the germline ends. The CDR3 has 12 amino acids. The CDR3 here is CASSFRSYEQYF. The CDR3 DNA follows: TGTGCCAGCAGCTTTCGCAGCTACGAGCAGTACTTC.

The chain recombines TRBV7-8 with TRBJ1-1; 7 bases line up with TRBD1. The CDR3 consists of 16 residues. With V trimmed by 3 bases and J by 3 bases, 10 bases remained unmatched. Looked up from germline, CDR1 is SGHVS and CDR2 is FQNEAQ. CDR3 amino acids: CASSLEQGSGYTEAFF. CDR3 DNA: TGTGCCAGCAGCTTGGAACAGGGGTCCGGGTACACTGAAGCTTTCTTT.

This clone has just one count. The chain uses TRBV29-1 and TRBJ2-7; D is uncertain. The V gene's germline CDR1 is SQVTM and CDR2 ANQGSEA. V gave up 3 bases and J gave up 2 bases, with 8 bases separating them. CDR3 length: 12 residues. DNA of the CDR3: TGCAGCGTTGAGGGCACAACCTACGAGCAGTACTTC. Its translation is CSVEGTTYEQYF.

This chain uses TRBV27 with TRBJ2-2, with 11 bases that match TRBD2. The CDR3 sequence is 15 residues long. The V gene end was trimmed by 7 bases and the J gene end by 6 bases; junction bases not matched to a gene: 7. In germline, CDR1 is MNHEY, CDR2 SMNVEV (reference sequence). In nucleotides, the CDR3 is TGTGCCAGCACCTTGGTAGCGGGAGGGCCCGGGGAGCTGTTTTTT. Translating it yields CASTLVAGGPGELFF.

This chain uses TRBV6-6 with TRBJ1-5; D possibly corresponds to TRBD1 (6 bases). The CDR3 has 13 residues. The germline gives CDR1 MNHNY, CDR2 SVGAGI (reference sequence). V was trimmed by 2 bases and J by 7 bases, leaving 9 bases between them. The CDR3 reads CASSYGGRQPQHF. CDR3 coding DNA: TGTGCCAGCAGTTACGGGGGGCGGCAGCCCCAGCATTTT.